This T cell receptor beta chain comes out of a study of cytomegalovirus exposure and HLA in healthy donors (dated by TCRdb to about 2017). Some background on the complete study: According to a later analysis, the 120 validation repertoires were produced on the same platform as the 666 repertoires of the first cohort. The study was designed to test whether signatures of past pathogen exposure could be identified by cataloging public T cell receptors. Along with the roughly 610-subject first cohort, a separate validation cohort of around 110 different subjects was used. To predict cytomegalovirus infection status, the study combined high-throughput TCR immunosequencing, statistical association of individual TCRs with disease status, and machine learning.

There are 14 amino acids in the CDR3, from cysteine to phenylalanine inclusive. CDR3 DNA is the only sequence kept; it has 42 bases, read in frame from the first base. Reading the germline V gene (reference sequence) gives CDR1 MNHEY and CDR2 SMNVEV. The V end loses 3 bases and the J end loses 8 bases, and a stretch of 13 bases separates them. General study outcomes and caveats: A total of roughly 160 TCR beta chains were listed by the study as associated with cytomegalovirus. The validation cohort had no HLA typing available for a later analysis, so co-occurrence within that cohort was assessed over all 120 or so repertoires. Most TCR sequences were observed very rarely across donors, whereas some public TCRs were present in many individuals. The classifier was reported to diagnose cytomegalovirus status with high specificity and sensitivity in both the original and validation cohorts. In vitro tests confirmed that a few of the cytomegalovirus-associated TCR beta chains recognize cytomegalovirus antigens. A later analysis found that TCRs clustered in the first cohort also tended to co-occur in the 120 validation repertoires, with 94% of cluster scores above 0. The authors suggested that the approach could potentially be generalized to other disease states and immunological phenotypes.

Donors formed part of the validation cohort, which comprised 120 subjects and was distinct from the first cohort of several hundred subjects. Notes on this clone: No cognate antigen has been identified for it. It has no much larger one-base neighbor in the sample; base qualities were not kept.

Library preparation employed the immunoSEQ multiplex PCR assay. For the original study's pipeline: A statistical classification framework was developed to diagnose cytomegalovirus status using the catalog of TCR beta chain sequences. Imported from immuneACCESS, the table was reduced by TCRdb to in-frame sequences with V and J called. These copies leave out some clones; in studies compared against another copy, an unresolved V gene accounts for under half, and the cause of the remainder is not known. The D gene and trimming were derived from the DNA, and the V and J assignments and clone size from that table. For this sample there are 65,000 to 95,000 clones; 93% appear just once. The ten largest clones add up to about 3.9% of the sample.

The chain employs TRBV27 and TRBJ1-4; the D gene is not confidently resolved. This clonotype was sampled from a woman aged 25 to 39 in good health and CMV-seronegative. The sequenced material came from PBMCs. The CDR3 is CASSFWGGREKLFF. Here is the DNA: TGTGCCAGCAGTTTTTGGGGAGGGAGAGAAAAACTGTTTTTT.